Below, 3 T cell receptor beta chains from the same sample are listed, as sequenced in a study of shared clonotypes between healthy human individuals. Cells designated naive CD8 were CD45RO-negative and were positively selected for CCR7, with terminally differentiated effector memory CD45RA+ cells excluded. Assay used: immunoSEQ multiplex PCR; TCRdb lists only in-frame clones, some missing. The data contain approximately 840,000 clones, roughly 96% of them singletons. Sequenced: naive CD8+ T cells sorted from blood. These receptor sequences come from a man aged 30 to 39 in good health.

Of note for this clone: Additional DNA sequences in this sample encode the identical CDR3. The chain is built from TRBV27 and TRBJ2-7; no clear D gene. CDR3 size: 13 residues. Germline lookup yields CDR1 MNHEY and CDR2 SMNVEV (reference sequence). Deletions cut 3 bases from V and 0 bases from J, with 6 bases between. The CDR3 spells CASSFRSSYEQYF. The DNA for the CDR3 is TGTGCCAGCAGTTTCAGGAGCTCCTACGAGCAGTACTTC.

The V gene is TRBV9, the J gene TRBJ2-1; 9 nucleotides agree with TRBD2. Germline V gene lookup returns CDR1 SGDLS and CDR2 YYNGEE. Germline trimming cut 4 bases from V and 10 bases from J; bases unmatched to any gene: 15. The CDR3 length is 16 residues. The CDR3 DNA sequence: TGTGCCAGCAGCTCCGATCGGGGTAGCGGGAGCCCCGAGCAGTTCTTC. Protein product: CASSSDRGSGSPEQFF.

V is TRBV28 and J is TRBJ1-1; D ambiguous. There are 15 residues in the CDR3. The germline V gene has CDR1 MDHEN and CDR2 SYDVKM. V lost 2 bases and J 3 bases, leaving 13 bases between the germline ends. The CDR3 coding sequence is TGTGCCAGCAGTTTAGACGCGTGGGGTGACACTGAAGCTTTCTTT. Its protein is CASSLDAWGDTEAFF.